This is a list of T cell receptor beta chains from one sample in a study of blood T cell repertoires in COVID-19. Assay: immunoSEQ multiplex PCR; the TCRdb copy retains only in-frame clones and omits some. In the table there are about 240,000 clones, 70% to 90% of which are singletons. Sequencing was done on a sample of peripheral blood. All receptors derive from a middle-aged man with acute or convalescent COVID-19. The CDR3 runs from the conserved cysteine through the conserved F or W. Each record gives: V gene, J gene, CDR3 protein.

TRBV11-1	TRBJ1-2	CASSSRNYGYTF
TRBV5-4	TRBJ1-4	CASSNRGGNEKLFF
TRBV14	TRBJ2-1	CASSQVVNEQFF
TRBV18	TRBJ1-5	CASSQGSGNQPQHF
TRBV4-2	TRBJ1-2	CASSQEHRYYTF
TRBV27	TRBJ1-1	CASRSRTEAFF
TRBV2	TRBJ1-5	CASSTDWSNQPQHF
TRBV19	TRBJ1-5	CASSIDGAYSNQPQHF
TRBV28	TRBJ1-5	CASSFWPNQPQHF
TRBV12-3/TRBV12-4	TRBJ2-7	CASSFRSYEQYF
TRBV5-1	TRBJ1-2	CASQTGSPVDYGYTF
TRBV30	TRBJ1-2	CAGLTGEGGYTF
TRBV10-2	TRBJ2-7	CASRATVLEQYF
TRBV19	TRBJ2-1	CASSQYYDPYNEQFF
TRBV19	TRBJ1-5	CASSRGVGQPQHF
TRBV12-3/TRBV12-4	TRBJ2-1	CASTLTGDNEQFF
TRBV9	TRBJ2-1	CASSTSSFWSSYNEQFF
TRBV9	TRBJ1-5	CASSVDYSYNQPQHF
TRBV5-5	TRBJ1-6	CASSLGGTSYNSPLHF
TRBV19	TRBJ2-3	CASSYRDRGRFSDTQYF
TRBV6-1	TRBJ1-2	CASSDGAAVSGYTF
TRBV28	TRBJ2-2	CASSLWQEKTGELFF
TRBV9	TRBJ2-5	CASSVGQGVETQYF
TRBV12-3/TRBV12-4	TRBJ1-2	CASSLGGVYGYTF
TRBV6-6	TRBJ1-4	CASSYRGQAEKLFF
TRBV20-1	TRBJ1-6	CSASAGQGYNSPLHF
TRBV15	TRBJ2-1	CATSRVWEGGSYNEQFF
TRBV18	TRBJ1-5	CASSPQRGPQPQHF
TRBV7-6	TRBJ1-1	CASSIGTGEGGTEAFF
TRBV6-5	TRBJ1-6	CATQGPLWNSPLHF
TRBV19	TRBJ2-2	CASKNTVTAGELFF
TRBV3-1/TRBV3-2	TRBJ1-3	CASSQDYRSSGNTIYF
TRBV27	TRBJ1-5	CASSQGQGGDQPQHF
TRBV10-2	TRBJ2-7	CASSESRVRDGSSYEQYF
TRBV5-8	TRBJ2-3	CASSQPGTSGSWGTDTQYF
TRBV7-3	TRBJ1-1	CASSSQGGTEAFF
TRBV6-5	TRBJ1-2	CASTRQGGHYGYTF
TRBV12-5	TRBJ1-5	CASGGDMSGQPQHF
TRBV6-5	TRBJ1-6	CASRRDSLGSPLHF
TRBV4-1	TRBJ1-6	CASRPVGTANSPLHF
TRBV12-3/TRBV12-4	TRBJ2-7	CASSLSGGYEQYF
TRBV7-3	TRBJ2-3	CASSLFRTSETDTQYF
TRBV19	TRBJ2-7	CASTSGDRSYEQYF
TRBV5-1	TRBJ1-5	CASSSRGGDQPQHF
TRBV4-1	TRBJ1-5	CASSQDGGFGQPQHF
TRBV14	TRBJ2-2	CASSQGTSGAQDGELFF
TRBV3-1/TRBV3-2	TRBJ1-2	CASSQREVGYTF
TRBV6-5	TRBJ1-5	CASSGQGSRQPQHF
TRBV27	TRBJ2-7	CASSLRGTYEQYF
TRBV3-1/TRBV3-2	TRBJ2-1	CASSLRLAGGSYNEQFF
TRBV2	TRBJ2-7	CASSEKGYSYEQYF
TRBV24-1	TRBJ2-1	CATSDPRRAHYNEQFF